The rows below give T cell receptor beta chains drawn from one sample of a study of blood T cell repertoires in COVID-19. Libraries were prepared by immunoSEQ multiplex PCR; TCRdb keeps only in-frame clonotypes and omits some of them. The sample carries 250,000 to 350,000 clones, more than 85% recorded once. Sequenced: PBMCs or T cells enriched from blood (not recorded which). These receptors all come from a woman younger than 45 who had recovered from COVID-19. Both conserved end residues are part of each CDR3. Fields, in order: CDR3 length, clone size, D gene, V gene, J gene, CDR3 protein, CDR3 DNA. D genes are given only for firm matches. Clone size, where shown, is once, few, many, or a class for clones that have expanded.

cdr3_length: 13; clone_size: .; d_call: .; v_call: TRBV13; j_call: TRBJ1-4; cdr3_aa: CASSVGRNEKLFF; cdr3_nt: TGTGCCAGCAGCGTGGGCAGGAATGAAAAACTGTTTTTT
cdr3_length: 14; clone_size: .; d_call: .; v_call: TRBV6-5; j_call: TRBJ2-7; cdr3_aa: CASSYDDGAYEQYF; cdr3_nt: TGTGCCAGCAGTTATGACGACGGGGCCTACGAGCAGTACTTC
cdr3_length: 14; clone_size: .; d_call: .; v_call: TRBV15; j_call: TRBJ1-4; cdr3_aa: CATSRVGAGEKLFF; cdr3_nt: TGTGCCACCAGCAGAGTTGGCGCAGGGGAAAAACTGTTTTTT
cdr3_length: 15; clone_size: .; d_call: TRBD2; v_call: TRBV7-9; j_call: TRBJ2-3; cdr3_aa: CASSLERGLTDTQYF; cdr3_nt: TGTGCCAGCAGCTTAGAGCGGGGCCTCACAGATACGCAGTATTTT
cdr3_length: 12; clone_size: .; d_call: .; v_call: TRBV12-3/TRBV12-4; j_call: TRBJ2-2; cdr3_aa: CASRGVTGELFF; cdr3_nt: TGTGCCAGCCGCGGGGTCACCGGGGAGCTGTTTTTT
cdr3_length: 15; clone_size: once; d_call: TRBD1; v_call: TRBV5-6; j_call: TRBJ1-6; cdr3_aa: CASSLTGQGYSPLHF; cdr3_nt: TGTGCCAGCAGCCTTACGGGACAGGGCTATTCACCCCTCCACTTT
cdr3_length: 18; clone_size: .; d_call: TRBD2; v_call: TRBV7-3; j_call: TRBJ2-2; cdr3_aa: CASSSRPKTSANTGELFF; cdr3_nt: TGTGCCAGCAGCTCTCGCCCCAAGACTAGCGCGAACACCGGGGAGCTGTTTTTT
cdr3_length: 14; clone_size: .; d_call: .; v_call: TRBV3-1/TRBV3-2; j_call: TRBJ2-7; cdr3_aa: CASSQPGSTYEQYF; cdr3_nt: TGTGCCAGCAGCCAACCGGGGTCAACCTACGAGCAGTACTTC
cdr3_length: 12; clone_size: .; d_call: .; v_call: TRBV6-2/TRBV6-3; j_call: TRBJ1-6; cdr3_aa: CASSYSRSPLHF; cdr3_nt: TGTGCCAGCAGTTACTCCCGTTCACCCCTCCACTTT
cdr3_length: 14; clone_size: .; d_call: .; v_call: TRBV10-2; j_call: TRBJ2-7; cdr3_aa: CASSESVAAYEQYF; cdr3_nt: TGCGCCAGCAGTGAGTCGGTGGCGGCCTACGAGCAGTACTTC
cdr3_length: 16; clone_size: .; d_call: TRBD2; v_call: TRBV5-1; j_call: TRBJ2-3; cdr3_aa: CASSLAGGGTTDTQYF; cdr3_nt: TGCGCCAGCAGCTTGGCCGGCGGGGGGACCACAGATACGCAGTATTTT
cdr3_length: 17; clone_size: .; d_call: TRBD1; v_call: TRBV3-1/TRBV3-2; j_call: TRBJ2-5; cdr3_aa: CASSQDIRQGIGETQYF; cdr3_nt: TGTGCCAGCAGCCAAGATATTAGACAGGGGATCGGTGAGACCCAGTACTTC
cdr3_length: 13; clone_size: once; d_call: TRBD1; v_call: TRBV2; j_call: TRBJ1-1; cdr3_aa: CASVLERGGEAFF; cdr3_nt: TGTGCCAGCGTGCTGGAGAGAGGGGGCGAAGCTTTCTTT
cdr3_length: 11; clone_size: .; d_call: .; v_call: TRBV3-1/TRBV3-2; j_call: TRBJ1-1; cdr3_aa: CASSRDSQAFF; cdr3_nt: TGTGCCAGCAGCCGGGACTCCCAAGCTTTCTTT
cdr3_length: 15; clone_size: .; d_call: .; v_call: TRBV7-2; j_call: TRBJ1-1; cdr3_aa: CASSLSLRMNTEAFF; cdr3_nt: TGTGCCAGCAGCTTAAGTCTGAGGATGAACACTGAAGCTTTCTTT
cdr3_length: 17; clone_size: .; d_call: TRBD2; v_call: TRBV27; j_call: TRBJ2-5; cdr3_aa: CASSLRTSGSLGETQYF; cdr3_nt: TGTGCCAGCAGTTTAAGGACTAGCGGGAGTTTAGGGGAGACCCAGTACTTC
cdr3_length: 15; clone_size: .; d_call: TRBD1; v_call: TRBV4-2; j_call: TRBJ2-5; cdr3_aa: CASSQEGQGQETQYF; cdr3_nt: TGTGCCAGCAGCCAAGAAGGACAGGGACAAGAGACCCAGTACTTC
cdr3_length: 15; clone_size: .; d_call: .; v_call: TRBV25-1; j_call: TRBJ2-1; cdr3_aa: CASIAAGFAFNEQFF; cdr3_nt: TGTGCCAGCATCGCGGCCGGTTTCGCTTTCAATGAGCAGTTCTTC
cdr3_length: 14; clone_size: .; d_call: .; v_call: TRBV28; j_call: TRBJ2-7; cdr3_aa: CASKPLANSYEQYF; cdr3_nt: TGTGCCAGCAAACCCCTCGCGAACTCCTACGAGCAGTACTTC
cdr3_length: 14; clone_size: .; d_call: .; v_call: TRBV28; j_call: TRBJ2-7; cdr3_aa: CASRAGQSKLEQYF; cdr3_nt: TGTGCCAGCAGGGCGGGACAGAGCAAACTAGAGCAGTACTTC
cdr3_length: 15; clone_size: .; d_call: TRBD2; v_call: TRBV29-1; j_call: TRBJ2-1; cdr3_aa: CSVGGSAGGWDEQFF; cdr3_nt: TGCAGCGTTGGAGGTTCAGCGGGAGGTTGGGATGAGCAGTTCTTC
cdr3_length: 14; clone_size: .; d_call: .; v_call: TRBV28; j_call: TRBJ2-3; cdr3_aa: CASSLWVSSDTQYF; cdr3_nt: TGTGCCAGCAGTTTATGGGTTAGTTCAGATACGCAGTATTTT
cdr3_length: 16; clone_size: .; d_call: TRBD1; v_call: TRBV18; j_call: TRBJ1-2; cdr3_aa: CASAPDTGGASYGYTF; cdr3_nt: TGTGCCAGCGCACCGGATACAGGGGGCGCAAGCTATGGCTACACCTTC
cdr3_length: 13; clone_size: .; d_call: .; v_call: TRBV12-3/TRBV12-4; j_call: TRBJ1-1; cdr3_aa: CASSLATRSEAFF; cdr3_nt: TGTGCCAGCAGTTTGGCCACGAGAAGCGAGGCTTTCTTT
cdr3_length: 14; clone_size: .; d_call: .; v_call: TRBV4-1; j_call: TRBJ1-1; cdr3_aa: CASSHSGTGTEAFF; cdr3_nt: TGCGCCAGCAGCCATTCAGGTACCGGCACTGAAGCTTTCTTT
cdr3_length: 12; clone_size: .; d_call: TRBD1; v_call: TRBV7-9; j_call: TRBJ1-1; cdr3_aa: CASKQGVTEAFF; cdr3_nt: TGTGCCAGCAAACAGGGGGTGACTGAAGCTTTCTTT
cdr3_length: 15; clone_size: .; d_call: .; v_call: TRBV4-2; j_call: TRBJ2-1; cdr3_aa: CASSPHPGQLGEQFF; cdr3_nt: TGTGCCAGCAGCCCCCATCCAGGGCAGTTAGGGGAGCAGTTCTTC
cdr3_length: 14; clone_size: .; d_call: TRBD1; v_call: TRBV6-5; j_call: TRBJ2-7; cdr3_aa: CASRAWTGDYEQYF; cdr3_nt: TGTGCCAGCAGGGCCTGGACAGGGGACTACGAGCAGTACTTC
cdr3_length: 18; clone_size: once; d_call: TRBD1; v_call: TRBV5-5; j_call: TRBJ1-3; cdr3_aa: CASSLVFGTGGAGNTIYF; cdr3_nt: TGTGCCAGCAGCTTGGTCTTTGGGACAGGGGGAGCTGGAAACACCATATATTTT
cdr3_length: 13; clone_size: .; d_call: .; v_call: TRBV28; j_call: TRBJ1-3; cdr3_aa: CASLGVSGNTIYF; cdr3_nt: TGTGCCAGCCTCGGGGTCTCTGGAAACACCATATATTTT
cdr3_length: 15; clone_size: .; d_call: TRBD1; v_call: TRBV7-9; j_call: TRBJ2-7; cdr3_aa: CASSRQGTPGREQYF; cdr3_nt: TGTGCCAGCAGCCGACAGGGAACCCCTGGGCGCGAGCAGTACTTC
cdr3_length: 13; clone_size: .; d_call: .; v_call: TRBV7-2; j_call: TRBJ1-1; cdr3_aa: CASSYRVDTEAFF; cdr3_nt: TGTGCCAGCAGTTACAGGGTAGACACTGAAGCTTTCTTT
cdr3_length: 16; clone_size: .; d_call: .; v_call: TRBV30; j_call: TRBJ2-3; cdr3_aa: CAWSVGGQTSTDTQYF; cdr3_nt: TGTGCCTGGAGTGTAGGTGGACAGACTAGCACAGATACGCAGTATTTT
cdr3_length: 15; clone_size: .; d_call: TRBD1; v_call: TRBV4-3; j_call: TRBJ1-4; cdr3_aa: CASSQDYTGGAKLFF; cdr3_nt: TGCGCCAGCAGCCAAGATTATACAGGGGGGGCAAAACTGTTTTTT
cdr3_length: 16; clone_size: .; d_call: TRBD2; v_call: TRBV24-1; j_call: TRBJ2-1; cdr3_aa: CATSDLTSGSYNEQFF; cdr3_nt: TGTGCCACCAGTGATTTAACTAGCGGGAGCTACAATGAGCAGTTCTTC
cdr3_length: 11; clone_size: .; d_call: .; v_call: TRBV30; j_call: TRBJ1-2; cdr3_aa: CAWSDGYGYTF; cdr3_nt: TGTGCCTGGAGTGACGGTTATGGCTACACCTTC
cdr3_length: 13; clone_size: .; d_call: .; v_call: TRBV5-4; j_call: TRBJ2-7; cdr3_aa: CASSLDGYYEQYF; cdr3_nt: TGTGCCAGCAGCTTGGACGGTTACTACGAGCAGTACTTC
cdr3_length: 17; clone_size: .; d_call: .; v_call: TRBV18; j_call: TRBJ1-1; cdr3_aa: CASSPRVGAQMNTEAFF; cdr3_nt: TGTGCCAGCTCACCGAGGGTGGGGGCCCAAATGAACACTGAAGCTTTCTTT
cdr3_length: 13; clone_size: .; d_call: TRBD1; v_call: TRBV7-9; j_call: TRBJ1-5; cdr3_aa: CASSQGGNQPQHF; cdr3_nt: TGTGCCAGCAGCCAGGGGGGCAATCAGCCCCAGCATTTT
cdr3_length: 13; clone_size: .; d_call: .; v_call: TRBV30; j_call: TRBJ1-1; cdr3_aa: CAWSTATGTEAFF; cdr3_nt: TGTGCCTGGAGTACGGCGACAGGCACTGAAGCTTTCTTT
cdr3_length: 15; clone_size: .; d_call: .; v_call: TRBV9; j_call: TRBJ2-7; cdr3_aa: CASSPWAASSYEQYF; cdr3_nt: TGTGCCAGCAGCCCGTGGGCAGCCAGCTCCTACGAGCAGTACTTC
cdr3_length: 12; clone_size: .; d_call: .; v_call: TRBV28; j_call: TRBJ1-3; cdr3_aa: CASGASGNTIYF; cdr3_nt: TGTGCCAGCGGGGCCTCTGGAAACACCATATATTTT
cdr3_length: 13; clone_size: .; d_call: .; v_call: TRBV30; j_call: TRBJ1-5; cdr3_aa: CAWSLQGSQPQHF; cdr3_nt: TGTGCCTGGAGTTTGCAGGGGAGCCAGCCCCAGCATTTT
cdr3_length: 15; clone_size: .; d_call: .; v_call: TRBV5-3; j_call: TRBJ1-5; cdr3_aa: CARAVLSGCNQPQHF; cdr3_nt: TGTGCCAGAGCCGTGCTTTCAGGGTGCAATCAGCCCCAGCATTTT
cdr3_length: 13; clone_size: .; d_call: TRBD1; v_call: TRBV27; j_call: TRBJ1-2; cdr3_aa: CASSFRGLYGYTF; cdr3_nt: TGTGCCAGCAGTTTCAGGGGGCTCTATGGCTACACCTTC
cdr3_length: 13; clone_size: .; d_call: .; v_call: TRBV13; j_call: TRBJ2-5; cdr3_aa: CASSLGSVETQYF; cdr3_nt: TGTGCCAGCAGCTTAGGTAGCGTTGAGACCCAGTACTTC
cdr3_length: 17; clone_size: .; d_call: TRBD2; v_call: TRBV11-2; j_call: TRBJ2-3; cdr3_aa: CASSPLAGGGSTDTQYF; cdr3_nt: TGTGCCAGCAGCCCGCTAGCGGGGGGGGGAAGCACAGATACGCAGTATTTT
cdr3_length: 15; clone_size: .; d_call: .; v_call: TRBV28; j_call: TRBJ1-2; cdr3_aa: CASSFGVDANYGYTF; cdr3_nt: TGTGCCAGCAGTTTCGGAGTCGATGCTAACTATGGCTACACCTTC
cdr3_length: 14; clone_size: .; d_call: .; v_call: TRBV19; j_call: TRBJ2-7; cdr3_aa: CASRPTQGPYEQYF; cdr3_nt: TGTGCCAGTAGGCCCACCCAGGGGCCCTACGAGCAGTACTTC
cdr3_length: 15; clone_size: .; d_call: TRBD2; v_call: TRBV28; j_call: TRBJ2-1; cdr3_aa: CASSEGTSGKGEQFF; cdr3_nt: TGTGCCAGCAGTGAGGGGACTAGCGGGAAGGGTGAGCAGTTCTTC
cdr3_length: 13; clone_size: .; d_call: .; v_call: TRBV7-2; j_call: TRBJ2-7; cdr3_aa: CASSLLTGLGQYF; cdr3_nt: TGTGCCAGCAGCTTACTTACAGGGCTCGGGCAGTACTTC
cdr3_length: 13; clone_size: .; d_call: TRBD1; v_call: TRBV29-1; j_call: TRBJ1-2; cdr3_aa: CSVSLTGGYGYTF; cdr3_nt: TGCAGCGTGAGCCTAACAGGGGGCTATGGCTACACCTTC
cdr3_length: 16; clone_size: .; d_call: TRBD2; v_call: TRBV7-9; j_call: TRBJ2-7; cdr3_aa: CASSLVFRGSSYEQYF; cdr3_nt: TGTGCCAGCAGCTTAGTTTTTCGCGGGAGTTCCTACGAGCAGTACTTC
cdr3_length: 17; clone_size: .; d_call: TRBD1; v_call: TRBV4-1; j_call: TRBJ1-2; cdr3_aa: CASSQDLGTGSNYGYTF; cdr3_nt: TGCGCCAGCAGCCAAGATTTGGGGACAGGGAGTAACTATGGCTACACCTTC
cdr3_length: 13; clone_size: .; d_call: .; v_call: TRBV29-1; j_call: TRBJ2-7; cdr3_aa: CSVVGQGFDEQYF; cdr3_nt: TGCAGCGTTGTGGGGCAGGGGTTCGACGAGCAGTACTTC
cdr3_length: 17; clone_size: .; d_call: TRBD2; v_call: TRBV5-1; j_call: TRBJ2-3; cdr3_aa: CASGGLAGVGLQDTQYF; cdr3_nt: TGCGCCAGCGGGGGTCTAGCGGGAGTTGGCTTGCAAGATACGCAGTATTTT
cdr3_length: 14; clone_size: .; d_call: .; v_call: TRBV4-2; j_call: TRBJ1-5; cdr3_aa: CASSQDGVGQPQHF; cdr3_nt: TGTGCCAGCAGCCAAGACGGGGTGGGTCAGCCCCAGCATTTT